These T cell receptor beta chains were read from a single sample in a study of blood T cell repertoires in COVID-19. The table came from immunoSEQ multiplex PCR; TCRdb's copy has only in-frame clones and leaves some out. Altogether 250,000 to 300,000 clones are present, about 76% being singletons, with the ten largest covering around 3.2%. Sequenced input: peripheral blood. The source of these receptors is a woman aged 60-75 years with active or convalescent COVID-19. The CDR3 runs from the conserved cysteine through the conserved F or W. The size of a clone is reported for some rows only, either as once, few or many, or as a class for expanded clones.

>TRBJ2-1|TRBV7-3|few
CASSADLSSYNEQFF
>TRBJ2-3|TRBV7-9|-
CASSSSGISTDTQYF
>TRBJ2-1|TRBV9|-
CASSERGLAGFNEQFF
>TRBJ1-1|TRBV25-1|-
CASQGLGTEAFF
>TRBJ2-1|TRBV5-6|-
CASSATGAGEQFF
>TRBJ2-7|TRBV30|many
CAWSPGGVQYF
>TRBJ2-5|TRBV5-1|-
CASRTIALETQYF
>TRBJ1-2|TRBV6-1|-
CASSEDSIYGYTF
>TRBJ2-3|TRBV6-2/TRBV6-3|-
CASSRQGPSTDTQYF
>TRBJ2-5|TRBV5-4|-
CASSNGGGRETQYF
>TRBJ1-5|TRBV6-1|-
CASSEVAGSNQPQHF
>TRBJ2-1|TRBV30|-
CAWRGTSSYNEQFF
>TRBJ2-4|TRBV9|-
CASSFNPRDRGKNIQYF
>TRBJ1-2|TRBV6-5|-
CASRQGAHGYTF
>TRBJ1-1|TRBV25-1|many
CASSPQGRNTEAFF
>TRBJ2-3|TRBV19|-
CASSISTGMGTDTQYF
>TRBJ2-5|TRBV4-2|-
CASSQDPLAGPQETQYF